The rows below give T cell receptor beta chains drawn from one sample of a study of CD8 T cells in Susac syndrome. Each CDR3 protein is one row after TCRdb ran MiXCR on the immunoSEQ multiplex PCR reads. The sample holds about 150,000 distinct CDR3 sequences; over 85% are singletons and the top ten take roughly 0.21%. Sequencing input: CD8+ T cells from PBMCs. Receptors were obtained from a human donor with multiple sclerosis. The CDR3 runs from the conserved cysteine through the conserved F or W. D genes are given only for firm matches. Clone sizes are given selectively: once, few, many, or a class where the clone is expanded.

J,D,size,V,CDR3,DNA
TRBJ2-7,TRBD1,-,TRBV20-1,CSAPEGASYEQYF,TGCAGTGCCCCCGAGGGGGCCTCCTACGAGCAGTACTTC
TRBJ1-5,-,-,TRBV30,CAWRHRANNQPQHF,TGTGCCTGGAGGCACAGGGCTAACAATCAGCCCCAGCATTTT
TRBJ2-7,-,-,TRBV20-1,CSAYPGHTYEQYF,TGCAGTGCTTATCCGGGACACACCTACGAGCAGTACTTC
TRBJ1-2,-,-,TRBV29-1,CSVVAGNAYGYTF,TGCAGCGTTGTAGCAGGGAACGCCTATGGCTACACCTTC
TRBJ2-1,TRBD2,once,TRBV12-3/TRBV12-4,CASRPSGGANEQFF,TGTGCCAGCAGACCTAGCGGGGGGGCCAATGAGCAGTTCTTC
TRBJ2-1,TRBD2,-,TRBV6-1,CASRHTSGGASTYNEQFF,TGTGCCAGCAGGCACACTAGCGGGGGGGCCAGTACCTACAATGAGCAGTTCTTC
TRBJ1-2,TRBD1,-,TRBV29-1,CSVARQGANYGYTF,TGCAGCGTTGCCCGACAGGGAGCTAACTATGGCTACACCTTC
TRBJ1-1,-,-,TRBV20-1,CSARAGGEAFF,TGCAGTGCTAGAGCGGGGGGTGAAGCTTTCTTT
TRBJ1-2,-,-,TRBV27,CASSLSAASYGYTF,TGTGCCAGCAGTTTATCGGCGGCTTCCTATGGCTACACCTTC
TRBJ2-3,TRBD2,-,TRBV30,CAWSVGAGGVDTQYF,TGTGCCTGGAGTGTAGGAGCGGGGGGGGTAGATACGCAGTATTTT
TRBJ1-5,-,-,TRBV7-8,CASSLGASAGNQPQHF,TGTGCCAGCAGCTTGGGGGCCTCGGCTGGCAATCAGCCCCAGCATTTT
TRBJ2-1,-,-,TRBV27,CASSFIGADQYNEQFF,TGTGCCAGCAGTTTTATTGGGGCGGATCAGTACAATGAGCAGTTCTTC
TRBJ2-4,-,-,TRBV29-1,CSVVGVAKNIQYF,TGCAGCGTTGTAGGGGTAGCCAAAAACATTCAGTACTTC
TRBJ1-5,-,once,TRBV4-3,CASSRTDSSNQPQHF,TGCGCCAGCAGCCGAACGGACAGTAGCAATCAGCCCCAGCATTTT
TRBJ2-4,-,-,TRBV11-2,CASSLDKNIQYF,TGTGCCAGCAGCTTAGACAAAAACATTCAGTACTTC
TRBJ2-1,-,-,TRBV20-1,CSASHRVDNEQFF,TGCAGTGCTAGCCACAGGGTAGACAATGAGCAGTTCTTC
TRBJ2-1,-,-,TRBV6-2/TRBV6-3,CASGLPRGGDNEQFF,TGTGCCAGCGGATTGCCTCGCGGTGGGGACAATGAGCAGTTCTTC
TRBJ2-1,-,-,TRBV15,CATSRNYNEQFF,TGTGCCACCAGCAGAAATTACAATGAGCAGTTCTTC
TRBJ1-2,-,-,TRBV13,CASSSPESASGYTF,TGTGCCAGCAGCTCCCCGGAGTCTGCCTCTGGCTACACCTTC
TRBJ2-1,TRBD1,-,TRBV2,CASSGGDRRTNEQFF,TGTGCCAGCAGTGGAGGGGACAGGAGGACGAATGAGCAGTTCTTC
TRBJ1-2,-,-,TRBV29-1,CSVEDTPRPGVAYGYTF,TGCAGCGTTGAAGACACACCTAGACCCGGGGTAGCATATGGCTACACCTTC
TRBJ1-6,TRBD1,once,TRBV20-1,CSARDLGSETGVSSPLHF,TGCAGTGCTAGAGATCTTGGGAGTGAGACAGGGGTTAGTTCACCCCTCCACTTT
TRBJ1-5,-,-,TRBV2,CASSRLDNQPQHF,TGTGCCAGCAGTCGCCTAGACAATCAGCCCCAGCATTTT
TRBJ2-7,-,-,TRBV29-1,CSVERGTREQYF,TGCAGCGTTGAAAGGGGAACCCGCGAGCAGTACTTC
TRBJ2-5,-,-,TRBV27,CASSASLGETQYF,TGTGCCAGCAGTGCCTCCCTGGGGGAGACCCAGTACTTC
TRBJ2-5,TRBD1,-,TRBV20-1,CSARPLTATGEETQYF,TGCAGTGCTAGACCGTTGACTGCGACAGGGGAAGAGACCCAGTACTTC
TRBJ2-7,TRBD1,-,TRBV24-1,CATSDTGRDSSYEQYF,TGTGCCACCAGTGACACAGGCCGGGACAGCTCCTACGAGCAGTACTTC
TRBJ2-7,TRBD1,-,TRBV3-1,CASSQEPGGNDEQYF,TGTGCCAGCAGCCAGGAACCAGGGGGCAACGACGAGCAGTACTTC
TRBJ1-5,-,-,TRBV30,CAWGGEDNQPQHF,TGTGCCTGGGGCGGGGAAGACAATCAGCCCCAGCATTTT
TRBJ1-2,-,-,TRBV3-1,CASSLTGNGYTF,TGTGCCAGCAGCCTTACGGGTAATGGCTACACCTTC
TRBJ2-2,-,-,TRBV2,CASARPHTGELFF,TGTGCCAGCGCCCGTCCTCACACCGGGGAGCTGTTTTTT
TRBJ2-7,TRBD2,-,TRBV9,CASSAPGGGPYEQYF,TGTGCCAGCAGCGCCCCGGGCGGGGGACCCTACGAGCAGTACTTC
TRBJ2-5,TRBD1,-,TRBV19,CASSKGAWEETQYF,TGTGCCAGTAGTAAGGGGGCTTGGGAAGAGACCCAGTACTTC
TRBJ1-5,-,once,TRBV7-9,CASSSPTEPQHF,TGTGCCAGCAGCTCCCCGACCGAGCCCCAGCATTTT
TRBJ1-2,-,-,TRBV10-3,CAISESINRAGYTF,TGTGCCATCAGTGAGTCGATAAACCGTGCTGGCTACACCTTC
TRBJ1-1,-,-,TRBV5-1,CASSRYGSLNTEAFF,TGCGCCAGCAGCCGCTATGGCAGCTTGAACACTGAAGCTTTCTTT
TRBJ2-7,-,-,TRBV7-6,CASSVGMGVFNEQYF,TGTGCCAGCAGCGTAGGAATGGGGGTCTTTAACGAGCAGTACTTC
TRBJ2-5,-,-,TRBV15,CATSRGIQVGEAETQYF,TGTGCCACCAGCAGAGGCATACAGGTGGGGGAGGCCGAGACCCAGTACTTC
TRBJ1-1,-,once,TRBV12-3/TRBV12-4,CASSSEGRTEAFF,TGTGCCAGCAGTTCGGAGGGGCGGACTGAAGCTTTCTTT
TRBJ2-7,-,-,TRBV27,CASSPSSHEQYF,TGTGCCAGCAGTCCTAGCTCCCACGAGCAGTACTTC
TRBJ1-5,-,-,TRBV9,CASSSRGAGNQPQHF,TGTGCCAGCAGCTCCCGTGGGGCCGGCAATCAGCCCCAGCATTTT
TRBJ1-1,-,-,TRBV5-6,CASSSPTNTEAFF,TGTGCCAGCAGCTCCCCAACGAACACTGAAGCTTTCTTT
TRBJ2-7,-,-,TRBV12-3/TRBV12-4,CASSFPGQAFHEQYF,TGTGCCAGCAGTTTCCCGGGTCAGGCGTTTCACGAGCAGTACTTC
TRBJ2-3,-,-,TRBV30,CAWSHQGFRTDTQYF,TGTGCCTGGAGTCACCAGGGGTTTCGAACAGATACGCAGTATTTT
TRBJ1-1,-,-,TRBV15,CATSRKGDTEAFF,TGTGCCACCAGCAGAAAGGGAGACACTGAAGCTTTCTTT
TRBJ2-2,-,-,TRBV30,CAWKLGDDTGELFF,TGTGCCTGGAAACTAGGGGATGACACCGGGGAGCTGTTTTTT
TRBJ2-1,-,-,TRBV18,CASSPAGGGSYNEQFF,TGTGCCAGCTCCCCGGCAGGAGGGGGCTCCTACAATGAGCAGTTCTTC
TRBJ1-2,-,-,TRBV7-9,CASSEGRTYGYTF,TGTGCCAGCAGTGAGGGACGGACCTATGGCTACACCTTC
TRBJ2-5,TRBD1,few,TRBV19,CASSPGTGRRETQYF,TGTGCCAGTAGTCCCGGGACAGGTAGGAGAGAGACCCAGTACTTC
TRBJ2-7,-,-,TRBV20-1,CSARDSETPYEQYF,TGCAGTGCTAGAGATTCTGAGACCCCCTACGAGCAGTACTTC
TRBJ2-5,-,-,TRBV27,CASSLSALQETQYF,TGTGCCAGCAGTTTAAGTGCCCTCCAAGAGACCCAGTACTTC